This T cell receptor beta chain appears in the sequencing data of a study of glioma-infiltrating T cells after dendritic cell vaccination. CDR1 is KGHSH, CDR2 LQKENI, per germline. The V and J ends lost 2 bases and 6 bases, in that order; junction bases with no gene match: 5. This CDR3 has 14 amino acids. Generated by immunoSEQ multiplex PCR, the TCRdb table keeps only in-frame clones and is missing some. In the table there are over 70,000 clones, roughly 87% of which are singletons. The rearrangement joins TRBV18 to TRBJ1-1; 8 bases map to TRBD1. Sequenced here: blood, sampled before dendritic cell vaccination. This sequence was found in a human donor with glioblastoma. The CDR3: CASSPDRGVPEAFF. CDR3 DNA sequence: TGTGCCAGCTCACCAGACAGGGGTGTTCCTGAAGCTTTCTTT.